These T cell receptor beta chains were read from a single sample in a study of patients and donors after allogeneic stem cell transplantation. TCRdb redid the calling of the RT-PCR reads with MiXCR, one entry per CDR3 protein. Here the sample spans tens of thousands of distinct CDR3 sequences, around 46% being singletons. The sequenced material came from blood, either unsorted or a sorted T cell fraction (not recorded which). The receptors shown here come from a human donor who was either an allogeneic HSCT recipient or a stem cell or donor lymphocyte infusion donor (not recorded which). It is not recorded whose cells these are; they may come from a transplant donor. CDR3s leave out the opening cysteine and the closing phenylalanine or tryptophan.

>TRBJ1-2|TRBV27
ASSLHGFNYGYT
>TRBJ1-1|TRBV7-2
ASSLTGGTTEAF
>TRBJ1-1|TRBV4-3
ASSQDWGLGTEAF
>TRBJ1-1|TRBV7-2
ASSLAGKGVLNTEAF
>TRBJ1-5|TRBV12-3/TRBV12-4
ASSGYSNQPQH
>TRBJ1-5|TRBV12-3/TRBV12-4
ASSYVPPFSNQPQH
>TRBJ1-2|TRBV9
ASSPWAGNYGYT
>TRBJ1-1|TRBV5-1
ASSLPGSSTEAF
>TRBJ1-5|TRBV28
ASSARRTYSNQPQH
>TRBJ2-2|TRBV18
ASSDIRGSMNTGELF
>TRBJ2-2|TRBV20-1
SARGVSRVAGELF
>TRBJ1-2|TRBV9
ASSVDSARFYGYT
>TRBJ2-7|TRBV4-3
ASSQDIPAVSNYEQY
>TRBJ2-7|TRBV10-3
AISDGTGRYEQY
>TRBJ1-6|TRBV4-3
ASSQVTGSSYNSPLH
>TRBJ1-6|TRBV4-1
ASSQDPTGQRANSPLH
>TRBJ1-5|TRBV7-2
ASSLEGQYHQPQH
>TRBJ1-4|TRBV9
ASSVGQATNEKLF
>TRBJ1-6|TRBV20-1
SARGREGNSPLH
>TRBJ1-1|TRBV6-5
ASSYFSQNTEAF
>TRBJ1-1|TRBV29-1
SVTQGTEAF
>TRBJ1-1|TRBV12-3/TRBV12-4
ASSKRGRGNTEAF
>TRBJ2-5|TRBV28
ASSFRRETQY
>TRBJ1-2|TRBV9
ASSGDGKHYGYT
>TRBJ1-5|TRBV28
ASSYPGSGQPQH
>TRBJ1-1|TRBV7-9
ASSLGLGNTEAF
>TRBJ1-1|TRBV7-8
ASSFSGPMNTEAF
>TRBJ1-2|TRBV12-3/TRBV12-4
ASSPSGTGGNGYT
>TRBJ1-5|TRBV29-1
SVGGINQPQH
>TRBJ1-2|TRBV12-3/TRBV12-4
ASSLTGPGNYEGYT
>TRBJ1-5|TRBV13
ASSLGVGPNSNQPQH
>TRBJ1-5|TRBV15
ATSRGAGNSNQPQH
>TRBJ1-1|TRBV7-2
ASTVGVTEAF
>TRBJ2-3|TRBV28
ASSPRGKHTDTQY
>TRBJ2-3|TRBV12-3/TRBV12-4
ASSLRTDTQY
>TRBJ1-4|TRBV20-1
SAADSRNEKLF
>TRBJ1-2|TRBV20-1
SASGTGVQTAYGYT
>TRBJ1-6|TRBV20-1
SARDNTGDSYNSPLH
>TRBJ1-1|TRBV7-9
ASSLVGGQGAADTEAF
>TRBJ1-5|TRBV28
ASSTGAADNQPQH
>TRBJ1-2|TRBV4-2
ASSQEYRGRSYGYT
>TRBJ2-1|TRBV27
ASSLPLAGGYNEQF
>TRBJ1-5|TRBV6-6
ASSYRTGDSNQPQH
>TRBJ1-2|TRBV20-1
SGRTGANYGYT
>TRBJ1-5|TRBV6-6
ASSVTIRGPLNQPQH
>TRBJ1-1|TRBV7-2
ASSLVGPGRGTEAF